A single sample gave rise to the 3 T cell receptor beta chains below, sequenced in a study of blood T cell repertoires in COVID-19. Assay: immunoSEQ multiplex PCR; the TCRdb copy retains only in-frame clones and omits some. The sample lists some 66,000 clones; roughly 82% were seen once. Sequenced material: peripheral blood. These receptors all stem from a man aged 55 to 70 with acute or convalescent COVID-19.

The V gene is TRBV5-1, the J gene TRBJ1-3; a weak D match, TRBD1 (5 bases). Trimming removed 3 bases at V and 0 bases at J, with 10 bases between. The germline V gene has CDR1 SGHRS and CDR2 YFSETQ. The CDR3 is 15 residues long. The CDR3 here is CASSWDGSSGNTIYF. CDR3 nucleotide sequence: TGCGCCAGCAGCTGGGACGGGAGCTCTGGAAACACCATATATTTT. Full variable domain (outside the CDR3, taken from reference TRBV5-1 and TRBJ1-3): KAGVTQTPRYLIKTRGQQVTLSCSPISGHRSVSWYQQTPGQGLQFLFEYFSETQRNKGNFPGRFSGRQFSNSRSEMNVSTLELGDSALYLCASSWDGSSGNTIYFGEGSWLTVV.

This sequence joins TRBV23-1 and TRBJ1-1, with 9 bases that match TRBD1. TRBV23-1 has ORF status, its function being uncertain. With V trimmed by 2 bases and J by 3 bases, 13 bases remained unmatched. The CDR3 consists of 18 residues. CDR3 sequence: CASSQGLKRQGEDTEAFF. The CDR3 DNA sequence: TGCGCCAGCAGTCAAGGCCTTAAGCGACAGGGGGAAGACACTGAAGCTTTCTTT.

J is TRBJ2-3 and V is TRBV4-3; 10 bases align to TRBD2. The CDR3 has 16 amino acids. Germline-derived CDR1 and CDR2 are LGHNA and YSLEER. The ends lost 1 base at V and 4 bases at J; junction bases unmatched: 5. The CDR3 here is CASSQVSGGAADTQYF. CDR3 nucleotide sequence: TGCGCCAGCAGCCAAGTAAGCGGGGGGGCGGCAGATACGCAGTATTTT.